The 6 T cell receptor beta chains below were found in one sample sequenced in a study of blood T cell repertoires in COVID-19. Some clones are missing from TCRdb's copy, which holds only in-frame ones; the method was immunoSEQ multiplex PCR. Here the sample spans some 150,000 clones, roughly 88% being singletons. The sample comprised peripheral blood. These receptors were taken from a woman aged 50 to 60 in a cohort sampled during active or convalescent COVID-19.

This rearrangement joins TRBV7-3 to TRBJ1-1, with 7 bases fitting TRBD1. After removal of 4 bases from V and 1 base from J, the junction contained 0 bases not matched to a gene. CDR3 length: 13 residues. Per germline, CDR1 SGHTA and CDR2 FQGTGA. CDR3 DNA: TGTGCCAGCAGCTGGGACAGGAACACTGAAGCTTTCTTT. This sequence encodes CASSWDRNTEAFF.

The sample holds a few counts of this clone. The V gene is TRBV5-6, the J gene TRBJ2-7, with D unresolved. The V end was cut by 4 bases, the J end by 1 base, with 3 bases between. Germline-derived CDR1 and CDR2 are SGHDT and YYEEEE. CDR3 length: 11 residues. The CDR3, as DNA: TGTGCCAGCAGCCAATCCTACGAGCAGTACTTC. Amino acid sequence: CASSQSYEQYF.

This rearrangement joins TRBV28 to TRBJ2-7, with D possibly TRBD1 on 5 matching bases. The CDR3 extends over 12 amino acids. V dropped 3 bases and J dropped 8 bases, with 11 bases sitting between them. Per the germline V gene, CDR1 is MDHEN and CDR2 is SYDVKM. This CDR3 is CASSFLGQQQYF. The CDR3 DNA reads as TGTGCCAGCAGTTTTTTGGGGCAGCAGCAGTACTTC. Using reference TRBV28 and TRBJ2-7 for the parts outside the CDR3, the full variable domain is DVKVTQSSRYLVKRTGEKVFLECVQDMDHENMFWYRQDPGLGLRLIYFSYDVKMKEKGDIPEGYSVSREKKERFSLILESASTNQTSMYLCASSFLGQQQYFGPGTRLTVT.

The table lists this clone with a few counts. The rearrangement joins TRBV25-1 to TRBJ1-6, with 10 bases fitting TRBD1. In germline, CDR1 is MGHDK, CDR2 SYGVNS. This CDR3 is built from 16 residues. Losses at the gene ends were 4 bases for V and 6 bases for J; bases not matched to a gene: 6. The CDR3 sequence: CASSGQGASGNSPLHF. The CDR3 DNA follows: TGTGCCAGCAGTGGACAGGGGGCCAGTGGTAATTCACCCCTCCACTTT. The full variable domain, rest sourced from reference TRBV25-1 and TRBJ1-6, is EADIYQTPRYLVIGTGKKITLECSQTMGHDKMYWYQQDPGMELHLIHYSYGVNSTEKGDLSSESTVSRIRTEHFPLTLESARPSHTSQYLCASSGQGASGNSPLHFGNGTRLTVT.

This chain links TRBV6-5 with TRBJ2-7; TRBD1 aligns across 9 bases. Germline V gene lookup returns CDR1 MNHEY and CDR2 SVGAGI. V lost 8 bases to trimming and J lost 3 bases; unmatched junction nucleotides: 8. The CDR3 runs to 14 residues. CDR3 in amino acids: CASAKGQGVYEQYF. The CDR3 DNA follows: TGTGCCAGCGCGAAGGGACAGGGAGTCTACGAGCAGTACTTC.

This chain connects TRBV7-2 to TRBJ2-3, with TRBD2 matching 9 bases. There are 16 residues in the CDR3. V lost 1 base and J lost 0; bases outside the gene matches: 2. Germline CDR1 SGHTA, CDR2 FQGNSA. The CDR3 DNA is TGTGCCAGCAGCTTAGTAGCGGGGGCTAGCACAGATACGCAGTATTTT. This translates into CASSLVAGASTDTQYF.